The 13 T cell receptor beta chains below all came from one sample that was sequenced in a study of OX40 agonist ivuxolimab in advanced cancers. The table came from immunoSEQ multiplex PCR; TCRdb's copy has only in-frame clones and leaves some out. The sample has 35,000 to 45,000 clones, approximately 80% seen once. The material sequenced was CD4+ or CD8+ T cells sorted from blood, taken in a trial of the OX40 agonist ivuxolimab. The receptor source for this set is an adult with an advanced solid tumor such as melanoma, head and neck, liver or kidney cancer.

The J gene is TRBJ2-7, the V gene TRBV5-1, with D perhaps being TRBD1 or TRBD2 (5 bases each). The CDR3 extends over 17 amino acids. V was trimmed by 2 bases and J by 4 bases, leaving 22 bases between them. Germline V lookup: CDR1 SGHRS, CDR2 YFSETQ. CDR3 DNA sequence: TGCGCCAGCAGCTTAGGAACCGCCGGGACGCGTCTTTACGAGCAGTACTTC. Translated, it gives CASSLGTAGTRLYEQYF.

This chain links TRBV15 with TRBJ1-5; no definite D call. This CDR3 contains 15 residues. V lost 0 bases to trimming and J lost 4 bases, with 10 bases between them. Germline V CDR1 and CDR2: LNHNV, YYDKDF (reference sequence). This CDR3 is CATSRDYGRNQPQHF. The DNA for the CDR3 is TGTGCCACCAGCAGAGATTATGGGAGGAATCAGCCCCAGCATTTT.

The chain uses TRBV28 and TRBJ1-2; D possibly corresponds to TRBD1 (5 bases). Per the germline V gene, CDR1 is MDHEN and CDR2 is SYDVKM. The CDR3 loop spans 15 amino acids. The V gene lost 2 bases and the J gene lost 8 bases, with 18 bases spanning the gap. Written as DNA, the CDR3 is TGTGCCAGCAGTTTAACCACGGGACCGGGATTGGGCTACACCTTC. Protein: CASSLTTGPGLGYTF.

This chain connects TRBV6-1 to TRBJ2-7; 9 bases match TRBD1. J gave up 6 bases and V 6 bases, and 6 bases lay outside the gene matches. Germline V gene sequence: CDR1 MNHNS, CDR2 SASEGT. The CDR3 is made up of 13 amino acids. This CDR3 is CASRPGQGSEQYF. DNA for the CDR3: TGTGCCAGCAGACCGGGACAGGGTAGCGAGCAGTACTTC.

This clone has more than one count but fewer than ten. The gene calls are TRBV25-1 and TRBJ2-3; the D is unclear. The germline gives CDR1 MGHDK, CDR2 SYGVNS. This CDR3 comprises 11 residues. The V end lost 8 bases, the J end lost 6 bases, and 9 bases lay between the germline ends. The CDR3 region has the DNA TGTGCCAGCCGCCGTCTGGATACGCAGTATTTT. Amino acid sequence: CASRRLDTQYF. Combining the CDR3 with reference TRBV25-1 and TRBJ2-3 gives the whole variable domain EADIYQTPRYLVIGTGKKITLECSQTMGHDKMYWYQQDPGMELHLIHYSYGVNSTEKGDLSSESTVSRIRTEHFPLTLESARPSHTSQYLCASRRLDTQYFGPGTRLTVL.

This clone was seen once. The rearrangement joins TRBV7-6 to TRBJ2-7; the D gene could be TRBD1 or TRBD2 (5 bases each). V dropped 5 bases and J dropped 6 bases, with 14 bases sitting between them. The CDR3 is 13 amino acids. CDR1 is SGHVS and CDR2 is FNYEAQ in the germline V gene. The CDR3 loop is CASSPGTGIEQYF. CDR3 nucleotides: TGTGCCAGCAGCCCCGGGACCGGGATCGAGCAGTACTTC. Variable domain in full (rest from reference TRBV7-6 and TRBJ2-7): GAGVSQSPRYKVTKRGQDVALRCDPISGHVSLYWYRQALGQGPEFLTYFNYEAQQDKSGLPNDRFSAERPEGSISTLTIQRTEQRDSAMYRCASSPGTGIEQYFGPGTRLTVT.

The V and J genes are TRBV7-6 and TRBJ2-7; TRBD2 agrees at 8 bases. Germline CDR1 and CDR2: SGHVS and FNYEAQ. V shed 5 bases and J 3 bases; nucleotides not matched to a gene: 6. This CDR3 is built from 14 residues. CDR3 protein: CASSQGGGIYEQYF. The CDR3 nucleotides are TGTGCCAGCAGCCAGGGCGGGGGGATCTACGAGCAGTACTTC.

The V gene is TRBV19, the J gene TRBJ1-1; the D is unclear. V lost 3 bases and J lost 4, with 9 bases in between. CDR3 size: 13 residues. CDR1 and CDR2 (germline): LNHDA, SQIVND (reference sequence). CDR3 DNA sequence: TGTGCCAGTAGTATCAGAGGTTTCACTGAAGCTTTCTTT. It specifies CASSIRGFTEAFF.

This chain joins TRBV4-1 and TRBJ2-1; D not resolved. CDR1 is MGHRA and CDR2 is YSYEKL in the germline V gene. The CDR3 spans 14 residues. V was cut by 0 bases and J by 7 bases, with 10 bases left in between. The CDR3: CASSQDSGPNEQFF. The CDR3 region has the DNA TGCGCCAGCAGCCAAGATTCGGGTCCGAATGAGCAGTTCTTC.

This chain uses TRBV2 with TRBJ2-1; 10 positions match TRBD2. CDR1 is SNHLY, CDR2 FYNNEI, per germline. The length of the CDR3 is 14 residues. V gave up 6 bases and J gave up 8 bases; unmatched junction bases: 7. The CDR3 loop is CASSLWTSGDEQFF. CDR3 nucleotide sequence: TGTGCCAGCAGCCTATGGACTAGCGGTGATGAGCAGTTCTTC. The full variable domain, its missing parts supplied by reference TRBV2 and TRBJ2-1, is EPEVTQTPSHQVTQMGQEVILRCVPISNHLYFYWYRQILGQKVEFLVSFYNNEISEKSEIFDDQFSVERPDGSNFTLKIRSTKLEDSAMYFCASSLWTSGDEQFFGPGTRLTVL.

The rearrangement uses TRBV19 and TRBJ1-2; TRBD1 is a possible D gene (5 bases). This CDR3 has 13 amino acids. The germline V and J ends were trimmed by 10 bases and 7 bases, with 19 bases remaining between them. Germline V gives CDR1 LNHDA, CDR2 SQIVND (reference sequence). The CDR3 sequence: CATLGTGIRGYTF. The CDR3 DNA follows: TGTGCCACCCTAGGGACGGGGATTCGTGGCTACACCTTC.

The chain combines TRBV7-9 with TRBJ2-7; D remains ambiguous. The germline V gene encodes CDR1 SEHNR and CDR2 FQNEAQ (reference sequence). V was trimmed by 4 bases and J by 3 bases, leaving 7 bases between them. The CDR3 runs to 12 residues. The CDR3 DNA is TGTGCCAGCAGCTCAAGCAGCTACGAGCAGTACTTC. Its protein is CASSSSSYEQYF.

The gene calls are TRBV4-2 and TRBJ1-5; perhaps TRBD1 as D (6 bases). V lost 4 bases and J lost 0, with 10 bases in between. Germline lookup yields CDR1 LGHNA and CDR2 YNFKEQ. The CDR3 is 15 amino acids. The CDR3 DNA follows: TGTGCCAGCAGCCCAGAGGGGGATAGCAATCAGCCCCAGCATTTT. This encodes CASSPEGDSNQPQHF.